This T cell receptor (beta chain) appears in the sequencing data of a study of blood T cells in healthy people across ages. There are 14 residues in the CDR3. V lost 3 bases to trimming and J lost 3 bases, with 10 bases between them. Per sample, extraction of total RNA gave at least 6 micrograms in every case. Alongside a J-beta primer mix, a sample-barcoded 5' primer served in a second PCR lasting roughly 6 to 12 cycles. TCRdb re-analysed the 5' RACE reads in MiXCR, keeping a single row per CDR3 protein. The top ten hold roughly 12% of the sample, which has fewer than 2,000,000 distinct CDR3 sequences, roughly 32% seen once. Study findings and constraints: Using unsorted PBMCs precluded a conclusive naive versus antigen-experienced comparison. Diversity estimated from one million T cells was considered an underestimate. Diversity of TCR beta correlated strongly with naive T cell percentage.

As to this clonotype: Its specificity is not known.

This clonotype was obtained from a woman aged 25-40 years in good health. Sequencing input: blood. This sequence joins TRBV12-3 or TRBV12-4 and TRBJ2-3; D is unclear. CDR3 loop: CASSFRQRTDTQYF. In nucleotides, the CDR3 is TGTGCCAGCAGTTTCCGGCAGAGAACAGATACGCAGTATTTT.